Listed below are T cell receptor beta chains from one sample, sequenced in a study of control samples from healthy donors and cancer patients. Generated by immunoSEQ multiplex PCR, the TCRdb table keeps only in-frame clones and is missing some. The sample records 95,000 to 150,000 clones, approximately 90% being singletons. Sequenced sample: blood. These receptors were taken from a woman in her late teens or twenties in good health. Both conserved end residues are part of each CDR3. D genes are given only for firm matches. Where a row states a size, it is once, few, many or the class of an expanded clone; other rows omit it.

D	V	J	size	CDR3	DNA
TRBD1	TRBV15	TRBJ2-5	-	CATSRDRLGGVETQYF	TGTGCCACCAGCAGAGATCGGCTAGGGGGCGTGGAGACCCAGTACTTC
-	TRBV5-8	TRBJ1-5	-	CASSLQGFSNQPQHF	TGTGCCAGCAGCTTGCAGGGGTTCAGCAATCAGCCCCAGCATTTT
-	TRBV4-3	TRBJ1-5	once	CASSQDRPGDQPQHF	TGCGCCAGCAGCCAAGATCGTCCAGGGGATCAGCCCCAGCATTTT
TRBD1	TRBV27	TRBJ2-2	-	CASSLGQVANTGELFF	TGTGCCAGCAGTCTCGGACAGGTCGCGAACACCGGGGAGCTGTTTTTT
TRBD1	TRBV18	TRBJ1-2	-	CASSPRQGPYGYTF	TGTGCCAGCTCACCACGACAGGGGCCCTATGGCTACACCTTC
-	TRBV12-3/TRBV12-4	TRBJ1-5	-	CASSFSSNQPQHF	TGTGCCAGCAGTTTCAGCAGCAATCAGCCCCAGCATTTT
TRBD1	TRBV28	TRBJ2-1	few	CASSSKGQGAGGFLNEQFF	TGTGCCAGCAGTTCGAAGGGACAGGGGGCGGGAGGGTTTTTAAATGAGCAGTTCTTC
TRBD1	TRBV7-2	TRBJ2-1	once	CASSSTGAINEQFF	TGTGCCAGCAGCTCGACAGGGGCGATCAATGAGCAGTTCTTC
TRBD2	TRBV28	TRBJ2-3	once	CASSLWRGDSTDTQYF	TGTGCCAGCAGTTTGTGGCGGGGGGACAGCACAGATACGCAGTATTTT
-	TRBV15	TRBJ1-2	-	CATAREALSGYTF	TGTGCCACCGCTAGAGAGGCGTTAAGTGGCTACACCTTC
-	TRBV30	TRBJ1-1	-	CASHSQYGAFF	TGTGCCTCCCACTCCCAATATGGAGCTTTCTTT
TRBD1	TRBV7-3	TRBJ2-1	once	CASSLKTGSGFEQFF	TGTGCCAGCAGCTTAAAGACAGGGTCGGGGTTTGAGCAGTTCTTC
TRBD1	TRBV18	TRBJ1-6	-	CASRTGGDSFPLHF	TGTGCCAGCAGAACGGGTGGGGACAGCTTCCCCCTCCACTTT
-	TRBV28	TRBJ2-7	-	CASSSLRGSGSYEQYF	TGTGCCAGCAGTTCCCTCAGGGGTTCGGGCTCCTACGAGCAGTACTTC
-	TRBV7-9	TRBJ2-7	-	CASGSSYEQYF	TGTGCCAGCGGCAGCTCCTACGAGCAGTACTTC
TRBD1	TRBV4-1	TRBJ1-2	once	CASSRNAQNLGQGLTMGYTF	TGCGCCAGCAGCCGGAACGCACAAAACCTAGGACAGGGGTTAACTATGGGCTACACCTTC
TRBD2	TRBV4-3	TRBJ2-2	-	CASSQIKLAGGGTGELFF	TGCGCCAGCAGCCAAATAAAACTAGCGGGAGGTGGCACCGGGGAGCTGTTTTTT
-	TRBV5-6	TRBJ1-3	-	CASSLGLSGNTIYF	TGTGCCAGCAGCTTGGGTCTCTCTGGAAACACCATATATTTT
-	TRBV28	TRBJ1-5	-	CASSKKYRVYSNQPQHF	TGTGCCAGCAGCAAAAAATACAGGGTTTATAGCAATCAGCCCCAGCATTTT
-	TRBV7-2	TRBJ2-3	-	CASSYRGITDTQYF	TGTGCCAGCAGCTACCGGGGCATCACAGATACGCAGTATTTT
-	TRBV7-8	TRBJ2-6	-	CASSLGFSGANVLTF	TGTGCCAGCAGCTTAGGCTTCTCTGGGGCCAACGTCCTGACTTTC
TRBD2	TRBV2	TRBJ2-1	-	CASSARDSGEQFF	TGTGCCAGCAGTGCCCGAGATAGCGGGGAGCAGTTCTTC
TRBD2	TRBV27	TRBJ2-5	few	CASRRTSLETQYF	TGTGCCAGCAGGCGGACTAGCCTGGAGACCCAGTACTTC
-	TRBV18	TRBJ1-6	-	CASSPARGNSPLHF	TGTGCCAGCTCACCGGCACGGGGTAATTCACCCCTCCACTTT
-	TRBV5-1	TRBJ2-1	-	CASSLAGRRENEQFF	TGCGCCAGCAGCTTGGCGGGACGGAGGGAAAATGAGCAGTTCTTC
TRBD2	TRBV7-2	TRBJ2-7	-	CASSLGTSGLIEQYF	TGTGCCAGCAGCTTAGGGACTAGCGGCCTTATCGAGCAGTACTTC
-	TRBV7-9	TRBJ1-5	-	CASSLKGAGQPQHF	TGTGCCAGCAGCTTAAAAGGGGCAGGTCAGCCCCAGCATTTT
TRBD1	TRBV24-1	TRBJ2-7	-	CATSDLHGFDRGSAGSEQYF	TGTGCCACCAGTGATTTGCACGGGTTCGACAGGGGGAGCGCCGGATCCGAGCAGTACTTC
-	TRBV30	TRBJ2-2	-	CAWARTGELFF	TGTGCCTGGGCGAGGACCGGGGAGCTGTTTTTT
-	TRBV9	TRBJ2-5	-	CASSPRLEQETQYF	TGTGCCAGCAGCCCAAGACTAGAGCAAGAGACCCAGTACTTC
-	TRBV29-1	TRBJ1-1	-	CSSSSAARSEAFF	TGCAGCTCATCGTCAGCGGCACGCTCTGAAGCTTTCTTT
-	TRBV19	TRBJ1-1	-	CASSISHPNTEAFF	TGTGCCAGTAGTATCAGTCACCCGAACACTGAAGCTTTCTTT
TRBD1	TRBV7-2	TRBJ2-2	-	CASSLGGQGNTGELFF	TGTGCCAGCAGCTTAGGGGGACAGGGGAACACCGGGGAGCTGTTTTTT
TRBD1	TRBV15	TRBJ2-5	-	CATSRVDREYQETQYF	TGTGCCACCAGCAGAGTGGACAGGGAGTACCAAGAGACCCAGTACTTC
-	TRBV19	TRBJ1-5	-	CASSLGGVEAQHF	TGTGCCAGTAGCCTCGGGGGAGTGGAGGCCCAGCATTTT
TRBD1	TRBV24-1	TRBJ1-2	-	CATSDSDRVGSYGYTF	TGTGCCACCAGTGATTCCGACAGGGTAGGTTCCTATGGCTACACCTTC
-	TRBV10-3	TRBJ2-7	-	CAISDWGREQYF	TGTGCCATCAGTGATTGGGGCCGCGAGCAGTACTTC
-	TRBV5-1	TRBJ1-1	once	CASRGGKMEAFF	TGCGCCAGCAGAGGAGGAAAAATGGAAGCTTTCTTT
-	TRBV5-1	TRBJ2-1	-	CASSPRQVNEQFF	TGCGCCAGCAGCCCGCGACAAGTCAATGAGCAGTTCTTC
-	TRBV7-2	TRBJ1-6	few	CASSLTTNSPLHF	TGTGCCAGCAGCTTAACAACCAATTCACCCCTCCACTTT
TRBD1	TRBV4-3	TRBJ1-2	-	CASSQTTGGSYGYTF	TGCGCCAGCAGCCAGACGACAGGGGGTAGCTATGGCTACACCTTC
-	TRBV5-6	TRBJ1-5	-	CASSFRSTGGNQPQHF	TGTGCCAGCAGCTTTCGCTCAACAGGTGGGAATCAGCCCCAGCATTTT
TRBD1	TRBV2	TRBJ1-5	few	CASEEAGGLSQPQHF	TGTGCCAGTGAGGAGGCAGGGGGGCTTAGTCAGCCCCAGCATTTT
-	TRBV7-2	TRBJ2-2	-	CASSLASVGELFF	TGTGCCAGCAGCTTAGCATCGGTAGGGGAGCTGTTTTTT
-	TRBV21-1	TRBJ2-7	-	CASSRAYPFYEQYF	TGTGCCAGCAGCAGGGCCTATCCCTTCTACGAGCAGTACTTC
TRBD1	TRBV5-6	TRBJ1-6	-	CASRHDRGNSPLHF	TGTGCCAGCAGGCACGACAGGGGGAATTCACCCCTCCACTTT
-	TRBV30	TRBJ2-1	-	CAWRTGRYNEQFF	TGTGCCTGGAGGACTGGACGCTACAATGAGCAGTTCTTC
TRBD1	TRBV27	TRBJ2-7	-	CASRWGQGAYEQYF	TGTGCCAGCAGGTGGGGACAGGGGGCCTACGAGCAGTACTTC
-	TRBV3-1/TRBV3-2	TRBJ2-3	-	CASSQDPTRVKRFTDTQYF	TGTGCCAGCAGCCAAGATCCGACTAGGGTGAAAAGATTCACAGATACGCAGTATTTT
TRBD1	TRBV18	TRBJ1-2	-	CASSPEDRGQVRYGYTF	TGTGCCAGCTCACCAGAGGACAGGGGGCAGGTCCGATATGGCTACACCTTC
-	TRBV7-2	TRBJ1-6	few	CASSLDRRNSPLHF	TGTGCCAGCAGCTTAGACAGGCGGAATTCACCCCTCCACTTT
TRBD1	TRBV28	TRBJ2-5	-	CASKQGQGKKGYRQETQYF	TGTGCCAGCAAACAAGGACAGGGGAAAAAAGGCTATCGCCAAGAGACCCAGTACTTC